A single sample is the source of the 19 T cell receptor beta chains below, sequenced in a study of T cell repertoires in cytomegalovirus infection. TCRdb reprocessed the reads with MiXCR, giving one entry per CDR3 protein. The table records about 700,000 distinct CDR3 sequences, 30% to 40% of them present only once. For these receptors, no antigen is known. The material sequenced was cultured PBMCs, taken from culture after CMV antigen stimulation. The receptor source for this set is a human donor in good health (CMV status not recorded). Some clones in this sample may be carry-over from other donors' samples.

This chain uses TRBV24-1 with TRBJ2-3, with D perhaps TRBD2 (6 bases). Per germline, CDR1 KGHDR and CDR2 SFDVKD. Between the trimmed V and J ends, which lost 0 bases and 1 base, there was a span of 10 bases. The CDR3 is 16 residues long. The CDR3 sequence is CATSDLGGEGTDTQYF. In nucleotides, the CDR3 is TGTGCCACCAGTGATTTGGGCGGGGAGGGCACAGATACGCAGTATTTT.

This clonotype was counted ten times or more. The chain combines TRBV7-2 with TRBJ2-5; D remains ambiguous. CDR3 length equals 13 residues. The V gene's germline CDR1 is SGHTA and CDR2 FQGNSA. V shed 5 bases and J shed 5 bases, with 12 bases lying between them. The CDR3 DNA sequence: TGTGCCAGCAGCCCGGATGGGCCGGAGACCCAGTACTTC. Encoded protein: CASSPDGPETQYF. The full variable domain, its missing parts supplied by reference TRBV7-2 and TRBJ2-5, is GAGVSQSPSNKVTEKGKDVELRCDPISGHTALYWYRQSLGQGLEFLIYFQGNSAPDKSGLPSDRFSAERTGGSVSTLTIQRTQQEDSAVYLCASSPDGPETQYFGPGTRLLVL.

This sequence joins TRBV6-8 and TRBJ2-1, with D hard to call. The CDR3 runs 15 residues. The V end lost 2 bases, the J end lost 5 bases, and 13 bases lay between the germline ends. Germline lookup yields CDR1 MNHGY and CDR2 SAAAGT. CDR3: CASSYGQAPHNEQFF. The CDR3 DNA reads TGTGCCAGCAGTTACGGGCAGGCGCCGCACAATGAGCAGTTCTTC.

The V gene is TRBV7-2, the J gene TRBJ1-2, with D unresolved. V lost 8 bases and J 3 bases, leaving 10 bases between the germline ends. The germline CDR1 and CDR2 sequences are SGHTA and FQGNSA. The CDR3 sequence is 12 residues long. The DNA for the CDR3 is TGTGCCAGCGCAAAGGTGGACTATGGCTACACCTTC. Residues: CASAKVDYGYTF.

The CDR3 reads CSARGREYPYNSPLHF. CDR3 DNA: TGCAGTGCTAGAGGCCGGGAGTACCCCTATAATTCACCCCTCCACTTT. V usage is TRBV20-1 and J usage is TRBJ1-6; D not certain. Trimming shortened V by 1 base and J by 2 bases, and 12 bases separated the two germline ends. Germline-derived CDR1 and CDR2 are DFQATT and SNEGSKA (reference sequence). The CDR3 covers 16 residues.

This chain uses TRBV7-2 with TRBJ2-6; D possibly matches TRBD1 or TRBD2 (5 bases each). The CDR3 sequence is 16 residues long. Germline V gene data show CDR1 as SGHTA and CDR2 as FQGNSA. V lost 1 base to trimming and J lost 10 bases, with 17 bases between them. The CDR3 loop is CASSLGYGAALNVLTF. Written as DNA, the CDR3 is TGTGCCAGCAGCTTAGGCTACGGGGCAGCATTAAACGTCCTGACTTTC.

V gene TRBV10-3 combines with J gene TRBJ2-5, with D perhaps matching TRBD1 (5 bases). CDR3 length: 13 residues. Trimming stripped 8 bases from V and 4 bases from J, with 14 bases between. CDR1 and CDR2 (germline): ENHRY, SYGVKD. CDR3 sequence (DNA): TGTGCCATCTCCCTTCAGGGATTAGAGACCCAGTACTTC. As protein: CAISLQGLETQYF.

This clonotype was recorded at least ten times. The chain employs TRBV12-3 or TRBV12-4 and TRBJ2-5; 8 bases fit TRBD1. The CDR3 covers 14 residues. V shed 7 bases, J shed 2 bases, and the junction held 6 bases outside the gene matches. The CDR3 DNA sequence: TGTGCCAGCAATACAGGGGGGTCGCAAGAGACCCAGTACTTC. It yields the protein CASNTGGSQETQYF.

Only a few counts were recorded for this clonotype. The chain employs TRBV19 and TRBJ1-2; D perhaps matches TRBD1 (5 bases). Trimming pared 2 bases from V and 2 bases from J, leaving 12 bases between. This CDR3 is built from 15 residues. CDR1 LNHDA and CDR2 SQIVND come from the germline V gene (reference sequence). This CDR3 reads CASSIPWDGNYGYTF. The CDR3 region has the DNA TGTGCCAGTAGTATACCCTGGGACGGGAACTATGGCTACACCTTC.

The sample holds many counts of this clonotype. V gene TRBV7-2 combines with J gene TRBJ1-5; D might be TRBD1 (5 bases). Trimming pared 5 bases from V and 2 bases from J, leaving 13 bases between. This CDR3 is built from 15 residues. The germline V gene has CDR1 SGHTA and CDR2 FQGNSA. CDR3 DNA: TGTGCCAGCAGCAACATGTTAGGGGGCAATCAGCCCCAGCATTTT. Translated, it gives CASSNMLGGNQPQHF.

The CDR3 bases are TGTGCCAGCAGCCAGACAGGGTTTCACAATGAGCAGTTCTTC. This encodes CASSQTGFHNEQFF. The V call is TRBV7-2, the J call TRBJ2-1, with 7 bases lining up with TRBD1. Germline CDR1 and CDR2: SGHTA and FQGNSA. Trimming removed 5 bases from V and 5 bases from J; junction bases left unmatched: 6. This CDR3 spans 14 amino acids.

This clonotype was counted only a few times. The V gene is TRBV7-9, the J gene TRBJ2-5; 8 bases are a match to TRBD2. V dropped 7 bases and J dropped 2; count of bases not matched to a gene: 9. The CDR3 runs to 15 residues. Germline values: CDR1 SEHNR, CDR2 FQNEAQ (reference sequence). The CDR3 DNA reads as TGTGCCAGCACCTACGGGGGGGCTGGTCAAGAGACCCAGTACTTC. It codes for CASTYGGAGQETQYF.

This chain uses TRBV20-1 with TRBJ2-1; TRBD2 matches 11 bases. Germline V lookup: CDR1 DFQATT, CDR2 SNEGSKA (reference sequence). The CDR3 is 14 amino acids. V was pared by 6 bases and J by 12 bases, with 13 bases of the junction left unmatched. The CDR3 region has the DNA TGCAGTGCCTATAGCGGGGGGGCCGGGGCCCGGCAGTTCTTC. Protein: CSAYSGGAGARQFF.

This clonotype was seen only a few times. The chain is built from TRBV12-3 or TRBV12-4 and TRBJ1-3; D call uncertain. V lost 1 base and J lost 0, with 7 bases in between. The CDR3 runs 15 residues. The CDR3 spells CASSLVGISGNTIYF. CDR3 bases: TGTGCCAGCAGTTTAGTGGGAATCTCTGGAAACACCATATATTTT.

The sample holds many counts of this clonotype. The chain carries TRBV7-8 and TRBJ2-7; TRBD1 matches at 9 bases. J was trimmed by 0 bases and V by 7 bases; bases with no gene match: 7. The CDR3 has 15 amino acids. Germline CDR1 and CDR2: SGHVS and FQNEAQ. CDR3 sequence (DNA): TGTGCCAGCAACCTAGTGACAGGGGGCTCCTACGAGCAGTACTTC. Residues: CASNLVTGGSYEQYF.

The genes are TRBV18 and TRBJ1-6; D gene unclear. The germline V and J ends were trimmed by 4 bases and 13 bases, with 14 bases remaining between them. Per the germline V gene, CDR1 is KGHSH and CDR2 is LQKENI. This CDR3 is 13 amino acids long. Written as DNA, the CDR3 is TGTGCCAGCTCACTGACGCCGGGTGGGCCCCTCCACTTT. It encodes CASSLTPGGPLHF.

This chain links TRBV7-9 with TRBJ2-7; D may be TRBD2 (6 bases). The CDR3 runs to 11 residues. The V and J ends lost 8 bases and 7 bases respectively, with 12 bases between them. The germline CDR1 and CDR2 sequences are SEHNR and FQNEAQ (reference sequence). The DNA of the CDR3 is TGTGCCAGCGGCCGAGGGAGGGAGCAGTACTTC. As protein: CASGRGREQYF.

This chain uses TRBV19 with TRBJ2-3; no reliable D call. Per the germline V gene, CDR1 is LNHDA and CDR2 is SQIVND (reference sequence). The CDR3 contains 14 residues. V was cut by 0 bases and J by 2 bases, with 6 bases left in between. The CDR3 DNA is TGTGCCAGTAGTATAGAAGTTTCCACAGATACGCAGTATTTT. Translated, it gives CASSIEVSTDTQYF.

Only a few counts were recorded for this clonotype. J is TRBJ2-5 and V is TRBV28; the D gene is possibly TRBD2 (5 bases). Per the germline V gene, CDR1 is MDHEN and CDR2 is SYDVKM. Trimming shortened V by 5 bases and J by 1 base, and 14 bases separated the two germline ends. The CDR3 contains 15 residues. The CDR3 nucleotides read TGTGCCAGCAGTAATCAAGACCTAGCCCAAGAGACCCAGTACTTC. Translated: CASSNQDLAQETQYF.